This T cell receptor beta chain is drawn from a study of human T cells and chemical hapten exposure. General study results and limits: PT1 expanded TCR counts correlated positively with patch test score.

A single record per CDR3 protein comes from TCRdb applying MiXCR to the RACE reads. This sample yields some 74,000 distinct CDR3 sequences, of which about 14% are seen a single time; about 4.9% belongs to the top ten. The CDR3 runs 13 residues. Germline CDR1 and CDR2: DFQATT and SNEGSKA (reference sequence). Trimming pared 3 bases from V and 3 bases from J, leaving 8 bases between. Time point of the sample: pre-sensitization, week 0. The treatment was: therapeutic diphenylcyclopropenone sensitization with weekly scalp DPC. This clonotype appeared a few times. Its antigen is as yet unknown. The TCR originated in a woman in her fifties or sixties with alopecia areata. Some clones in this sample may be carry-over from other donors' samples. Sequences were derived from whole blood, sampled in connection with sensitization to the hapten diphenylcyclopropenone (DPC). The chain recombines TRBV20-1 with TRBJ2-2; D unclear. The CDR3 DNA is TGCAGTGCTAGTCCCCCATACACCGGGGAGCTGTTTTTT. Translating it yields CSASPPYTGELFF.